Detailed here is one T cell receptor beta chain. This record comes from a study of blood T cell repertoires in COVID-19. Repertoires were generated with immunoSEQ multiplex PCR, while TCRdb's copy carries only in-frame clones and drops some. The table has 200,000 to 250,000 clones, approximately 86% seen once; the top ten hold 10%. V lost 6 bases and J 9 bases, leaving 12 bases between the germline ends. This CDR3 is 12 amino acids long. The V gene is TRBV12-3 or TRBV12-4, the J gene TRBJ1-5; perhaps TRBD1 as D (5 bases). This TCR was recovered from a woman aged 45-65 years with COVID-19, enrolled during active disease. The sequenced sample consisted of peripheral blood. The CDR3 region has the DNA TGTGCCAGCAGCCTGCGGGGGGGGCCCCAGCATTTT. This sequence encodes CASSLRGGPQHF.